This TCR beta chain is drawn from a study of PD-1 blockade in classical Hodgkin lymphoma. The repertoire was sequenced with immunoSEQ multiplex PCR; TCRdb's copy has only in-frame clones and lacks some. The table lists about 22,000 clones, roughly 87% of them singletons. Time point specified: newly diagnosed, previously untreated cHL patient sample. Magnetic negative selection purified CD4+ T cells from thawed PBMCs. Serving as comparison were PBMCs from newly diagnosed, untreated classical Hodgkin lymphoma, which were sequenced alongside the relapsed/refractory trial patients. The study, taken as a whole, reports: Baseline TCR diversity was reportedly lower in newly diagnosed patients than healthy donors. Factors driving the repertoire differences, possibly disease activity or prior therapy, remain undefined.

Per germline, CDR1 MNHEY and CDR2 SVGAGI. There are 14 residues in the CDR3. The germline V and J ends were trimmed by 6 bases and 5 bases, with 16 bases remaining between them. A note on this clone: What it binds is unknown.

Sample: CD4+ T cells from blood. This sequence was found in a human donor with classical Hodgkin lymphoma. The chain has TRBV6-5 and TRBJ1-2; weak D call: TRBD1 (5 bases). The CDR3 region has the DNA TGTGCCAGCAGCCCTGATGTTTGGGGGTATGGCTACACCTTC. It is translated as CASSPDVWGYGYTF.